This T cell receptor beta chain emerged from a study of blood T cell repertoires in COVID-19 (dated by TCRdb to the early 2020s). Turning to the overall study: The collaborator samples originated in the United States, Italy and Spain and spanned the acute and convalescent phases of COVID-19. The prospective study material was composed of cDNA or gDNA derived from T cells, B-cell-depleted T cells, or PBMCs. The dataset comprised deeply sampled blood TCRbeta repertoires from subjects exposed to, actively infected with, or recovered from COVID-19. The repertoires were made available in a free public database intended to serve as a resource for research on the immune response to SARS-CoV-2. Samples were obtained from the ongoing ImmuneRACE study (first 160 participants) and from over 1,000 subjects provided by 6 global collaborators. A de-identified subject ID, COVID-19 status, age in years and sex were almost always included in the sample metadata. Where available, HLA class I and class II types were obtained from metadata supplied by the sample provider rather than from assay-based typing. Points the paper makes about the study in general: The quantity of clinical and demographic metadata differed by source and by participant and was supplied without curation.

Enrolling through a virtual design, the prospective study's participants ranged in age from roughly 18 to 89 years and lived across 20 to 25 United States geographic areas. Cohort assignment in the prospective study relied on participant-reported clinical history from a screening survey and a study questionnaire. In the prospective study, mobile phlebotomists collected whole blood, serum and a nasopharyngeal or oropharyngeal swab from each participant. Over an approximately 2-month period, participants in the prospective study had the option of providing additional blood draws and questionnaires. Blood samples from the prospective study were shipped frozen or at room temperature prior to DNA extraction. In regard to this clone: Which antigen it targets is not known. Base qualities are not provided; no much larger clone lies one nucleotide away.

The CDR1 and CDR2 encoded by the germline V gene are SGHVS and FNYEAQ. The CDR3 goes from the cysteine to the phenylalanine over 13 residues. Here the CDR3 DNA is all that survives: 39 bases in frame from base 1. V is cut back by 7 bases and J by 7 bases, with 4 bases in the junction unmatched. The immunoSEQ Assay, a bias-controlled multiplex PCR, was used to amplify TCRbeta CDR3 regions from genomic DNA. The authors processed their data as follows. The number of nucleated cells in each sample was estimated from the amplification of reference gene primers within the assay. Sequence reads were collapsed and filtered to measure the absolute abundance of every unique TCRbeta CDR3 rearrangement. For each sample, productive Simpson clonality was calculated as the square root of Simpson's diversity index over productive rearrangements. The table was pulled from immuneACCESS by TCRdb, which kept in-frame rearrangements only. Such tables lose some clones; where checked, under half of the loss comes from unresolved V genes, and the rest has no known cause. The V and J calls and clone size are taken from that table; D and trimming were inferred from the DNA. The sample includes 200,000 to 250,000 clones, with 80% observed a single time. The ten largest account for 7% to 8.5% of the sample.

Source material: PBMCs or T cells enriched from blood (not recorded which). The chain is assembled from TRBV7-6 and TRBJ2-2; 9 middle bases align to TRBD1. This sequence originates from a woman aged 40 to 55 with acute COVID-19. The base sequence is TGTGCCAGCACCCGGACAGGGGTCGGGGAGCTGTTTTTT. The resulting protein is CASTRTGVGELFF.